Listed below are T cell receptor beta chains from one sample, sequenced in a study of control samples from healthy donors and cancer patients. This table comes from immunoSEQ multiplex PCR, and its TCRdb copy is limited to in-frame clones, with some not included. Of around 110,000 clones listed, approximately 90% are singletons. Source material: blood. The source is a woman between 65 and 79 years old in good health. The CDR3 runs from the conserved cysteine through the conserved F or W. D genes are given only for firm matches. Expanded clones get a size class; other rows say once, few or many, or leave the size out.

v_gene	abundance	j_gene	d_gene	CDR3nt	CDR3aa
TRBV4-2	once	TRBJ2-7	TRBD2	TGTGCCAGCAGCCCTTACAACGGGGGGATCTACGAGCAGTACTTC	CASSPYNGGIYEQYF
TRBV7-6	once	TRBJ2-7	.	TGTGCCAGCAGCTTACCTTCCCGTAGCACGCGGGTCTACGAGCAGTACTTC	CASSLPSRSTRVYEQYF
TRBV7-2	.	TRBJ2-7	.	TGTGCCAGCAGCCACGGACACATTAGCTCCTACGAGCAGTACTTC	CASSHGHISSYEQYF
TRBV3-1/TRBV3-2	.	TRBJ2-3	TRBD2	TGTGCCAGCAGCCGGACTAGCGGGGGGGGCACAGATACGCAGTATTTT	CASSRTSGGGTDTQYF
TRBV6-2/TRBV6-3	.	TRBJ1-2	.	TGTGCCAGCAGTTACCCGGCAGCCTATGGCTACACCTTC	CASSYPAAYGYTF
TRBV12-3/TRBV12-4	.	TRBJ1-1	.	TGTGCCAGCAGTTTAGTACAGACTGAAGCTTTCTTT	CASSLVQTEAFF
TRBV2	once	TRBJ1-4	TRBD1	TGTGCCAGCAGAACCCATTCCGGGACAGGGGGCAGGGGTAATGAAAAACTGTTTTTT	CASRTHSGTGGRGNEKLFF
TRBV6-6	.	TRBJ2-1	.	TGTGCCAGCAGCTATCCGCCCTCGGGAAGCAATGAGCAGTTCTTC	CASSYPPSGSNEQFF
TRBV6-2/TRBV6-3	.	TRBJ1-1	TRBD1	TGTGCCAGCAGTTACCCTGCGACAGGGACGAACACTGAAGCTTTCTTT	CASSYPATGTNTEAFF
TRBV4-3	.	TRBJ2-3	.	TGCGCCAGCAGCCAAGATCTTAGGCGAGATACGCAGTATTTT	CASSQDLRRDTQYF
TRBV27	.	TRBJ1-2	.	TGTGCCAGCACCACCCCCGGGGGTGGCTACACCTTC	CASTTPGGGYTF
TRBV5-4	.	TRBJ2-2	TRBD1	TGTGCCAGCAGCCGGGACAGCGACACCGGGGAGCTGTTTTTT	CASSRDSDTGELFF
TRBV5-1	.	TRBJ1-6	TRBD1	TGCGCCAGCAGCCCGGACAGGGGTAATTCACCCCTCCACTTT	CASSPDRGNSPLHF
TRBV3-1/TRBV3-2	.	TRBJ1-5	.	TGTGCCAGCAGCCTTATAGCGGACCGAGGGTCGCCCCAGCATTTT	CASSLIADRGSPQHF
TRBV27	.	TRBJ2-2	.	TGTGCCAGCAGTCTCGACCCCTGGGGGTCGGACACCGGGGAGCTGTTTTTT	CASSLDPWGSDTGELFF
TRBV3-1/TRBV3-2	.	TRBJ2-1	TRBD2	TGTGCCAGCAGCCAAGTATTACTAGCGGGGGACAATGAGCAGTTCTTC	CASSQVLLAGDNEQFF
TRBV18	few	TRBJ1-1	.	TGTGCCAGCTCACAAGACAAGCAGAACACTGAAGCTTTCTTT	CASSQDKQNTEAFF
TRBV4-2	few	TRBJ1-5	TRBD1	TGTGCCAGCAGCCCCGACAGGGACCCCCAGCCCCAGCATTTT	CASSPDRDPQPQHF
TRBV7-2	once	TRBJ2-5	.	TGTGCCAGCAGCTTGTGGGCGGCTGGGGAGACCCAGTACTTC	CASSLWAAGETQYF
TRBV6-5	.	TRBJ1-1	.	TGTGCCAGCAGTTACTCAGGGGGGAACACTGAAGCTTTCTTT	CASSYSGGNTEAFF
TRBV4-3	.	TRBJ1-3	TRBD1	TGCGCCAGCAGCCGGACAGGGACAGACTCTGGAAACACCATATATTTT	CASSRTGTDSGNTIYF
TRBV18	few	TRBJ1-1	.	TGTGCCAGCTCACCACGGGGAGGGGACACTGAAGCTTTCTTT	CASSPRGGDTEAFF
TRBV9	once	TRBJ2-1	TRBD2	TGTGCCAGCAGCGTAGGTTCCAGCGGGGGGGCTGGGGAGCAGTTCTTC	CASSVGSSGGAGEQFF
TRBV5-1	.	TRBJ1-4	TRBD1	TGCGCCAGCACGATCGACAGGGTGGGGGGTGAAAAACTGTTTTTT	CASTIDRVGGEKLFF
TRBV11-2	.	TRBJ1-2	TRBD1	TGTGCCAGCAGCCCGAAGGCCTCCGGGACAGTATATGGCTACACCTTC	CASSPKASGTVYGYTF
TRBV6-5	.	TRBJ2-1	TRBD2	TGTGCCAGCCAACGGGGGGGGAATGAGCAGTTCTTC	CASQRGGNEQFF